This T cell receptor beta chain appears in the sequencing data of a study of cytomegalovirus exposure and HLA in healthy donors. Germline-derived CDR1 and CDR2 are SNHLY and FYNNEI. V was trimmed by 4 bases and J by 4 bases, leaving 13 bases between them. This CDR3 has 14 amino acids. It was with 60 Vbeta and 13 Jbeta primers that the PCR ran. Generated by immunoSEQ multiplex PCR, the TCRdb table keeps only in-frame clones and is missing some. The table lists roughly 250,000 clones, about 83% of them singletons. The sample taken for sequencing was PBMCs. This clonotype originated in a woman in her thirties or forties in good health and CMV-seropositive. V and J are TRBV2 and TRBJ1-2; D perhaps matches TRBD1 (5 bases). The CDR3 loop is CASSVPGTAYGYTF. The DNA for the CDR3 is TGTGCCAGCAGTGTCCCAGGGACTGCCTATGGCTACACCTTC.